This T cell receptor beta chain was observed in a study of blood T cell repertoires in COVID-19. Study-wide background: Spain, Italy and the United States supplied samples that represented acute and convalescent COVID-19. Nucleic acid was either cDNA or gDNA, and it came from T cells, B-cell-depleted T cells, or PBMCs.

This clone was recorded only once. While infection was still active, Seattle patients were enrolled and then followed longitudinally. In the source study's methods: Amplification of reference gene primers provided the estimated nucleated cell counts. Repertoires were generated with immunoSEQ multiplex PCR, while TCRdb's copy carries only in-frame clones and drops some. D and trimming were read from the DNA, whereas the V and J calls and clone size are those reported in that table. This sample has 200,000 to 250,000 clones, with over 75% found just once. Germline values: CDR1 LGHDT, CDR2 YNNKEL (reference sequence). Trimming removed 4 bases from V and 0 bases from J; junction bases left unmatched: 9. This CDR3 is 17 amino acids long.

Sequencing input: peripheral blood. J is TRBJ2-3 and V is TRBV3-1 (or the pseudogene TRBV3-2), with 8 bases that match TRBD2. The sequence was collected from a woman in her sixties or seventies with COVID-19, enrolled during active disease. This CDR3 reads CASSRISLAASTDTQYF. CDR3 nucleotide sequence: TGTGCCAGCAGCCGTATATCACTAGCGGCTAGCACAGATACGCAGTATTTT.